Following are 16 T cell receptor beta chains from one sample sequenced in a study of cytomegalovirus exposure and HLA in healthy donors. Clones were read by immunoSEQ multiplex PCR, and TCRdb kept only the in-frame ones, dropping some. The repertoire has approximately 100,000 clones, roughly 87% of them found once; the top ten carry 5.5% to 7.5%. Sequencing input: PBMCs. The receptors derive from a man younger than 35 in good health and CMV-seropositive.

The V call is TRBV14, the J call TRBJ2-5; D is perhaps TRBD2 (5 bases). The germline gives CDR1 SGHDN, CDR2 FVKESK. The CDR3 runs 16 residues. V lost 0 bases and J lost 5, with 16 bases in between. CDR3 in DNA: TGTGCCAGCAGCCAAGAGGTGGCAGGAAGAGGGGAGACCCAGTACTTC. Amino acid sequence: CASSQEVAGRGETQYF.

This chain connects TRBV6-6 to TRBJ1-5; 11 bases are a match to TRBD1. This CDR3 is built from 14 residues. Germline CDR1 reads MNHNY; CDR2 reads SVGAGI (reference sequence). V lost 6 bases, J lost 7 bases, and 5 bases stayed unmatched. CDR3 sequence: CASSLGTGGQPQHF. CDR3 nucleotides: TGTGCCAGCAGCCTAGGGACAGGGGGACAGCCCCAGCATTTT.

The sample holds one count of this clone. The CDR3 DNA sequence: TGTGCCAGCAGTGAAAGCCCCTACGGCTACGAGCAGTACTTC. Its translation is CASSESPYGYEQYF. This chain uses TRBV25-1 with TRBJ2-7; D is unresolved. Germline assignment: CDR1 MGHDK and CDR2 SYGVNS. V was trimmed by 2 bases and J by 3 bases, leaving 11 bases between them. The CDR3 extends over 14 amino acids.

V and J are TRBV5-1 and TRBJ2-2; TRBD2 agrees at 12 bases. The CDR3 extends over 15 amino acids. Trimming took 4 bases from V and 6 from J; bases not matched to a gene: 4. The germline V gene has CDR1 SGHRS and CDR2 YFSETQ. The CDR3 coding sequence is TGCGCCAGCAGCCTGACTAGCGGGAGAGCCGGGGAGCTGTTTTTT. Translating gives CASSLTSGRAGELFF. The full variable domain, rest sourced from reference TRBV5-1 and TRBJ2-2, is KAGVTQTPRYLIKTRGQQVTLSCSPISGHRSVSWYQQTPGQGLQFLFEYFSETQRNKGNFPGRFSGRQFSNSRSEMNVSTLELGDSALYLCASSLTSGRAGELFFGEGSRLTVL.

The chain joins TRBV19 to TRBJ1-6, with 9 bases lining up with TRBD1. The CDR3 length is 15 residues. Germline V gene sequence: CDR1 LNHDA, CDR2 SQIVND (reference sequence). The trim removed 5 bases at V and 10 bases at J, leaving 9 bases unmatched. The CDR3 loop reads CASSLTGGAWSPLHF. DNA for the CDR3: TGTGCCAGTAGTCTCACAGGGGGCGCGTGGTCACCCCTCCACTTT.

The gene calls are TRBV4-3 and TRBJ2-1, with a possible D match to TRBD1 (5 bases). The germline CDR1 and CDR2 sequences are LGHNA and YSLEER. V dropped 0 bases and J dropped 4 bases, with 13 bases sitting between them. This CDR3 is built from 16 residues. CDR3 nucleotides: TGCGCCAGCAGCCAAGATCCCAGGGAAAAATACAATGAGCAGTTCTTC. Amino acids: CASSQDPREKYNEQFF.

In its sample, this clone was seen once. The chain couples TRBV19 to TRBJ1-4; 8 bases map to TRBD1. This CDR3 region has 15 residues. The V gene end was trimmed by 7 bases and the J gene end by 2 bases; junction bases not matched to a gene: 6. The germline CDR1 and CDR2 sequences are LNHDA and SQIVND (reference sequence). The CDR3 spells CASTRQGQTNEKLFF. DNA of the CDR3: TGTGCCAGTACCCGACAGGGGCAGACTAATGAAAAACTGTTTTTT.

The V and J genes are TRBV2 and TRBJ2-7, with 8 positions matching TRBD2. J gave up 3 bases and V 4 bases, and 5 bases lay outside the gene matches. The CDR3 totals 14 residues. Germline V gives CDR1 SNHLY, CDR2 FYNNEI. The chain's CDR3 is CASSVTSGFYEQYF. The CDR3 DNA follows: TGTGCCAGCAGTGTAACTAGCGGTTTCTACGAGCAGTACTTC.

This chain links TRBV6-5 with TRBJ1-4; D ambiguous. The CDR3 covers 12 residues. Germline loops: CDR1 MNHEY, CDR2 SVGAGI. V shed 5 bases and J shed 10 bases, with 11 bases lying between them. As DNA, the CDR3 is TGTGCCAGCAGTCCCTTGATCGGAAAACTGTTTTTT. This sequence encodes CASSPLIGKLFF.

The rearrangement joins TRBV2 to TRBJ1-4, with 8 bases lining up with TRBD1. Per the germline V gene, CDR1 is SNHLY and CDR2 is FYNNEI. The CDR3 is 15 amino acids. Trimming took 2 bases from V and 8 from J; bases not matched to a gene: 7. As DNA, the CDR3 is TGTGCCAGCAGTGAACAAACAGGGGGGGTCGAAAAACTGTTTTTT. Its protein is CASSEQTGGVEKLFF.

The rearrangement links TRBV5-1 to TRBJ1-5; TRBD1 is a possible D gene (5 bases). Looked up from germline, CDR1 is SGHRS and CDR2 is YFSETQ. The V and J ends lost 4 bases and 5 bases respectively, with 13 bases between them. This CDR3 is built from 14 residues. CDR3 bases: TGCGCCAGCAGCCCGCGGGGGGGGGATCAGCCCCAGCATTTT. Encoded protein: CASSPRGGDQPQHF.

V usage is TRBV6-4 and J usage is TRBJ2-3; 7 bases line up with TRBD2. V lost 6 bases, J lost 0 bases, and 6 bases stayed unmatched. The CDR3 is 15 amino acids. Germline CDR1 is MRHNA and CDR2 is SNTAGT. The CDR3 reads CASSSSGTSTDTQYF. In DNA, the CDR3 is TGTGCCAGCAGCTCTAGCGGTACTAGCACAGATACGCAGTATTTT.

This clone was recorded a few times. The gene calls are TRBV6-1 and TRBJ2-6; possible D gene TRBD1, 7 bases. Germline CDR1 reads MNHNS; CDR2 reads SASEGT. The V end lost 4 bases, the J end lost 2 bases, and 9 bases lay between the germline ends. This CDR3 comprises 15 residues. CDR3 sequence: CASSVRGAGANVLTF. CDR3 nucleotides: TGTGCCAGCAGTGTCAGGGGGGCTGGGGCCAACGTCCTGACTTTC.

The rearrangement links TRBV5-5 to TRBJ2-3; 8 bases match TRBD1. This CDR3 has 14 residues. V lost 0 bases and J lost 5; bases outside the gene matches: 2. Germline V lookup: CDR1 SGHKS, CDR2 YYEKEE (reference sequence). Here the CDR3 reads CASSLGGTGDTQYF. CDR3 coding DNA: TGTGCCAGCAGCTTGGGAGGGACAGGAGATACGCAGTATTTT.

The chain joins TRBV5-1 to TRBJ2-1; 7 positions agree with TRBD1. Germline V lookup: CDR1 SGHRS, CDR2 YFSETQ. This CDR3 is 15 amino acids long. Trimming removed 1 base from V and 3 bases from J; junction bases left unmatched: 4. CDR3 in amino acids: CASSLLSGGYNEQFF. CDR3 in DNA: TGCGCCAGCAGCTTGTTGTCAGGGGGCTACAATGAGCAGTTCTTC.

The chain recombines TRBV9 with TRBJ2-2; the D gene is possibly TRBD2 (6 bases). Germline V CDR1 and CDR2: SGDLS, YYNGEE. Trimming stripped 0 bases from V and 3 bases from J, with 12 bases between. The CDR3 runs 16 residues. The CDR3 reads CASSVVSSAYTGELFF. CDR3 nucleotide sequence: TGTGCCAGCAGCGTAGTTTCTAGCGCATACACCGGGGAGCTGTTTTTT.